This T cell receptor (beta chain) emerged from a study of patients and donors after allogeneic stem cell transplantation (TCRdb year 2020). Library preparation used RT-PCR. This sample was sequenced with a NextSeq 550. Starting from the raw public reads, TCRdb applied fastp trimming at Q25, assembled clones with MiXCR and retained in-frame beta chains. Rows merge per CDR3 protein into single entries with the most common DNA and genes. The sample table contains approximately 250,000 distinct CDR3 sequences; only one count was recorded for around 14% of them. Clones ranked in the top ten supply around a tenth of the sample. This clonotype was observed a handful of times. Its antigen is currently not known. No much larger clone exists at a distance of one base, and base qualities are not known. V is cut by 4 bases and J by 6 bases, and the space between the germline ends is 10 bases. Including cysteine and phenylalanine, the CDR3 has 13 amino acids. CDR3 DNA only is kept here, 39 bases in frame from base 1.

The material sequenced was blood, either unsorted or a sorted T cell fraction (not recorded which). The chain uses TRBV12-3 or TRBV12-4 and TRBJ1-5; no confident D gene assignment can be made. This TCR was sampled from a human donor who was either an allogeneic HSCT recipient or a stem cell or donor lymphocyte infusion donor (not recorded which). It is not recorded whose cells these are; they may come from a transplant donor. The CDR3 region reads CASSSGEGQPQHF. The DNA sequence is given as TGTGCCAGCAGTTCCGGGGAGGGTCAGCCCCAGCATTTT.